The 8 T cell receptor beta chains reported below all come from one sample, sequenced in a study of beta chain features in type 1 diabetes. Study outcomes and limitations: Patients with Type 1 diabetes showed moderately but significantly shorter TCRB CDR3s in all four CD4+ subsets.

Every bit of the isolated RNA underwent reverse transcription, so sequencing read expressed TCRB transcripts. The repertoire was sequenced with immunoSEQ multiplex PCR; TCRdb's copy has only in-frame clones and lacks some. The sample contains around 170,000 clones, about 10% of which appear only once. These TCRs' antigens remain unknown. The sample was central memory CD4+ T cells from blood. Receptors were obtained from a woman younger than 45 with type 1 diabetes.

This clone was observed a handful of times. V usage is TRBV7-8 and J usage is TRBJ1-1, with TRBD1 as a possible D gene (5 bases). The CDR3 covers 13 residues. Looked up from germline, CDR1 is SGHVS and CDR2 is FQNEAQ. V was clipped by 8 bases and J by 0 bases, with 10 bases between them. CDR3 sequence reads: CASRRGLNTEAFF. CDR3 DNA sequence: TGTGCCAGCCGTAGGGGTTTGAACACTGAAGCTTTCTTT.

The chain employs TRBV5-6 and TRBJ1-3; D remains unclear. Germline CDR1 is SGHDT and CDR2 is YYEEEE. V was pared by 1 base and J by 0 bases, with 11 bases between. The CDR3 is 16 residues long. This CDR3 reads CASSLTGSRSGNTIYF. The CDR3 DNA reads TGTGCCAGCAGCTTGACGGGGAGTCGCTCTGGAAACACCATATATTTT.

The sample holds a few counts of this clone. The chain combines TRBV7-3 with TRBJ2-1, with 7 bases fitting TRBD2. CDR3 length: 12 amino acids. Looked up from germline, CDR1 is SGHTA and CDR2 is FQGTGA. V was pared by 5 bases and J by 10 bases, with 5 bases of the junction left unmatched. The CDR3 here is CASSRGTTEQFF. CDR3 coding DNA: TGTGCCAGCAGCCGCGGGACTACCGAGCAGTTCTTC.

This chain uses TRBV9 with TRBJ2-1; 12 bases align to TRBD2. Germline V gene sequence: CDR1 SGDLS, CDR2 YYNGEE. V lost 4 bases, J lost 2 bases, and 7 bases stayed unmatched. This CDR3 has 17 amino acids. The CDR3 nucleotides read TGTGCCAGCAGCTTTGGACTAGCGGGACCGCCCTACAATGAGCAGTTCTTC. Encoded protein: CASSFGLAGPPYNEQFF.

V gene TRBV2 combines with J gene TRBJ2-7; TRBD2 matches 14 bases. This CDR3 is built from 14 residues. In germline, CDR1 is SNHLY, CDR2 FYNNEI. Trimming at V came to 4 bases and at J to 6 bases, leaving 2 bases not matched to a gene. The CDR3 is CASSAGLAGVEQYF. DNA for the CDR3: TGTGCCAGCAGTGCGGGACTAGCGGGAGTCGAGCAGTACTTC.

This chain connects TRBV6-5 to TRBJ1-4; D unclear. This CDR3 has 11 amino acids. The V gene's germline CDR1 is MNHEY and CDR2 SVGAGI. Trimming pared 6 bases from V and 10 bases from J, leaving 9 bases between. CDR3 nucleotides: TGTGCCAGCAGCCCAGAGGGAAAACTGTTTTTT. This encodes CASSPEGKLFF.

This clone appeared a few times. Here the CDR3 DNA reads TGTGCCAGCAGTTACCCGAGGGTATCCGGGAATGAAAAACTGTTTTTT. It encodes CASSYPRVSGNEKLFF. The J gene is TRBJ1-4, the V gene TRBV6-6; D unresolved. The length of the CDR3 is 16 residues. Germline V gives CDR1 MNHNY, CDR2 SVGAGI (reference sequence). The V gene lost 2 bases and the J gene lost 5 bases, with 15 bases spanning the gap.

This clone was counted between two and nine times. The rearrangement links TRBV6-5 to TRBJ2-7; D is perhaps TRBD2 (6 bases). The CDR3 loop spans 15 amino acids. Trimming left V 5 bases short and J 3 bases short, with 17 bases between. Germline V CDR1 and CDR2: MNHEY, SVGAGI. CDR3 sequence reads: CASSPVAGSLYEQYF. The DNA for the CDR3 is TGTGCCAGCAGTCCTGTGGCGGGAAGCCTCTACGAGCAGTACTTC.